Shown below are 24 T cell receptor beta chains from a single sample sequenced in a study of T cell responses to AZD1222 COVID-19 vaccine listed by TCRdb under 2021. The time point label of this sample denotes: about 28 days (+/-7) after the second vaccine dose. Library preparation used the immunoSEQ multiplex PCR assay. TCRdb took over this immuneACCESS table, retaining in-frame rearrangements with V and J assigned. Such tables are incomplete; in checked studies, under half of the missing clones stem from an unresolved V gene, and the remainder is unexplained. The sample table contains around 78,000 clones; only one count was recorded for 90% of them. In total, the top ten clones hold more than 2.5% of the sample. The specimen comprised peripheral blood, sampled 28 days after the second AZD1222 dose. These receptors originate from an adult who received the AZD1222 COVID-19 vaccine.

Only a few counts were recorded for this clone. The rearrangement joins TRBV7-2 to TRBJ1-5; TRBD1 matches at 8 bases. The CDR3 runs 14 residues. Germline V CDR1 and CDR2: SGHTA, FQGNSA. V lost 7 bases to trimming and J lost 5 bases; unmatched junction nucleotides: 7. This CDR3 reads CASNEGTGDQPQHF. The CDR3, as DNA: TGTGCCAGCAACGAAGGGACAGGTGATCAGCCCCAGCATTTT.

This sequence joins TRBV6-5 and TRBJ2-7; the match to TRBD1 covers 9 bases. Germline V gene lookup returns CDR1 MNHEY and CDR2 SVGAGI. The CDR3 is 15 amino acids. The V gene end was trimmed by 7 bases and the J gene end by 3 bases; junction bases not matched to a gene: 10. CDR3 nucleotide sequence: TGTGCCAGCATCCCAAAGACAGGGGGGTTCTACGAGCAGTACTTC. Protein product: CASIPKTGGFYEQYF.

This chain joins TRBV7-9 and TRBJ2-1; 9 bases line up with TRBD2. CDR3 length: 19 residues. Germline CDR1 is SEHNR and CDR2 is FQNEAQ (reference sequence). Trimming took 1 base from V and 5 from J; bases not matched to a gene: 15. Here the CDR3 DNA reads TGTGCCAGCAGCTTAGGAGTTTATCGCGGGAGGGCCGGGGACAATGAGCAGTTCTTC. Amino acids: CASSLGVYRGRAGDNEQFF.

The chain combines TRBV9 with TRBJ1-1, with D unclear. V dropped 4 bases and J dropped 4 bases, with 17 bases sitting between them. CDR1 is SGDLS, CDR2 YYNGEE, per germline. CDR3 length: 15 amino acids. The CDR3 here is CASSLGVGIGTEAFF. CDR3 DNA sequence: TGTGCCAGCAGCCTAGGTGTGGGGATTGGCACTGAAGCTTTCTTT.

Here the CDR3 reads CASSFTPGQSGYTF. The CDR3 DNA reads as TGTGCCAGCAGCTTTACTCCGGGACAGTCGGGCTACACCTTC. The chain couples TRBV5-4 to TRBJ1-2; 7 bases are a match to TRBD1. The CDR3 extends over 14 amino acids. V was clipped by 2 bases and J by 8 bases; unmatched bases: 9. The germline CDR1 and CDR2 sequences are SGHNT and YYREEE (reference sequence).

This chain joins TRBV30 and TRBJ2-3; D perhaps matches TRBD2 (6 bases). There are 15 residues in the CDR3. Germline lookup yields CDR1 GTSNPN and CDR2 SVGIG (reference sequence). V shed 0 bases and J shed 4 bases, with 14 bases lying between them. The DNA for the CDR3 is TGTGCCTGGAGTGTAATCCACGGGGGTGCAGATACGCAGTATTTT. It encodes CAWSVIHGGADTQYF.

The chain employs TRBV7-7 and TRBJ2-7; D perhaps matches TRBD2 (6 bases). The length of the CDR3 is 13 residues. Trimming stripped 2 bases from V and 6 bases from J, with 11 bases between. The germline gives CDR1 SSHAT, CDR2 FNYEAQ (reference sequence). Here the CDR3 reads CASSLSGTREQYF. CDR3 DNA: TGTGCCAGCAGCTTATCCGGGACTCGCGAGCAGTACTTC.

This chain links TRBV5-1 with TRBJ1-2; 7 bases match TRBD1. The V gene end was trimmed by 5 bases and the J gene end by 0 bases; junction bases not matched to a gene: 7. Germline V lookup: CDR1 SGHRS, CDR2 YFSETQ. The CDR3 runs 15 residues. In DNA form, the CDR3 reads TGCGCCAGCAGGAGGGGGACAGACACTAACTATGGCTACACCTTC. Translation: CASRRGTDTNYGYTF.

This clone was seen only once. DNA for the CDR3: TGTGCCTGGAGTGCGGCGGAAGCTTTCTTT. Protein: CAWSAAEAFF. This chain uses TRBV30 with TRBJ1-1, with D unclear. This CDR3 spans 10 amino acids. The germline V gene encodes CDR1 GTSNPN and CDR2 SVGIG (reference sequence). With 1 base removed from V and 8 bases from J, the gap between germline ends came to 5 bases.

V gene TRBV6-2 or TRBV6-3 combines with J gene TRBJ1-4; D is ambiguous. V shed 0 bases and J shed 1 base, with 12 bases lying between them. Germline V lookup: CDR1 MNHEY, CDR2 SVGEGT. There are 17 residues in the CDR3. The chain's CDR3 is CASSYSVGGGTNEKLFF. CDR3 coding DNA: TGTGCCAGCAGTTACTCGGTCGGTGGAGGAACTAATGAAAAACTGTTTTTT.

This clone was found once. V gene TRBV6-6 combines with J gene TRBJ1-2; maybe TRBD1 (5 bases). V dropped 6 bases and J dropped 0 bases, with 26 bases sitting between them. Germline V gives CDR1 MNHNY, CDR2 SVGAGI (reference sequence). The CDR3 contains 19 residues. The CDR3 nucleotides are TGTGCCAGCAGCTCCCCCCCGGGGCGAGGGGCCGGTCCTAACTATGGCTACACCTTC. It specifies CASSSPPGRGAGPNYGYTF.

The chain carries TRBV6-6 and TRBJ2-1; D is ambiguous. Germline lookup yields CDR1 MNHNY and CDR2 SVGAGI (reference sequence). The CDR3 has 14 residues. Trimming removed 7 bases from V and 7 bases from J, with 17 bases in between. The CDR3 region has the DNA TGTGCCAGCATTAAAGCAGCAAACTGGAATGAGCAGTTCTTC. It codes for CASIKAANWNEQFF.

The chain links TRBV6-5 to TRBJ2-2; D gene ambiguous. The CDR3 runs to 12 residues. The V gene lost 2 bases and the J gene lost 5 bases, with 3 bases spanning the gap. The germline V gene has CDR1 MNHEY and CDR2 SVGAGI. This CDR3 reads CASSYRTGELFF. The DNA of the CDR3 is TGTGCCAGCAGTTACCGGACCGGGGAGCTGTTTTTT.

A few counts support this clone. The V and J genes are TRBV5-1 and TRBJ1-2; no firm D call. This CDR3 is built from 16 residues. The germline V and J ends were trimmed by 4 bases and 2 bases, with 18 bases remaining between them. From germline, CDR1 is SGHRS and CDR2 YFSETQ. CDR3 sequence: CASSPVSASANYGYTF. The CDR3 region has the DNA TGCGCCAGCAGCCCTGTTAGCGCCTCTGCGAACTATGGCTACACCTTC.

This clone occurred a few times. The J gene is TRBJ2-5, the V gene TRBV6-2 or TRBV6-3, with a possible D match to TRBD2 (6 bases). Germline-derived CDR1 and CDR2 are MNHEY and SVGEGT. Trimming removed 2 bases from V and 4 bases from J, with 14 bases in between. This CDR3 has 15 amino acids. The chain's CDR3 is CASSYGSAGRETQYF. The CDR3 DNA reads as TGTGCCAGCAGTTACGGGTCTGCCGGGAGAGAGACCCAGTACTTC.

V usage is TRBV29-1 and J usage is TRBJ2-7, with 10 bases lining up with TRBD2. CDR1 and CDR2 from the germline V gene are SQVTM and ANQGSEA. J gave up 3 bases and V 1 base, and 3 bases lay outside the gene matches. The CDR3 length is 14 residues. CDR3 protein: CSVEAASGSYEQYF. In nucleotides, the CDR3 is TGCAGCGTTGAAGCGGCTAGCGGGAGCTACGAGCAGTACTTC.

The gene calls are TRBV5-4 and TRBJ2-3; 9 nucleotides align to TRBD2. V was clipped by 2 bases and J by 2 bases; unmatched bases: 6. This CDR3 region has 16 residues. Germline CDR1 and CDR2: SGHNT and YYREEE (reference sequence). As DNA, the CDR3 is TGTGCCAGCAGCTTACCTGCGGGGGGGGCCACAGATACGCAGTATTTT. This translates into CASSLPAGGATDTQYF.

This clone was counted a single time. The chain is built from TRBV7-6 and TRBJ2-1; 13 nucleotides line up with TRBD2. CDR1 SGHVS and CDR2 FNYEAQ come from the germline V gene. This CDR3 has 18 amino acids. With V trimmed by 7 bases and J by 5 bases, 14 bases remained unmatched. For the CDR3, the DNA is TGTGCCAGCAACCCCTTCGGGGACGGACTAGCGGGAGACAATGAGCAGTTCTTC. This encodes CASNPFGDGLAGDNEQFF.

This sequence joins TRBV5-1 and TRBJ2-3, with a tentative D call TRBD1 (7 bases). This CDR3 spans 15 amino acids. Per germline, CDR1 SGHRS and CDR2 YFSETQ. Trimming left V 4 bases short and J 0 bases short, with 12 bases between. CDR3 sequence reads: CASSVQGRSTDTQYF. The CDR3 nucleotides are TGCGCCAGCAGCGTACAGGGGAGGAGCACAGATACGCAGTATTTT.

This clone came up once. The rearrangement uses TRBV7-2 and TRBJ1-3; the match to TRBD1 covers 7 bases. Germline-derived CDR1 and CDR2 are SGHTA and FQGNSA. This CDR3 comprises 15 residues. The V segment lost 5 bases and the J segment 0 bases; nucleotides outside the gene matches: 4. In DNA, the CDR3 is TGTGCCAGCAGCCGGACAGGAATCTCTGGAAACACCATATATTTT. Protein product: CASSRTGISGNTIYF. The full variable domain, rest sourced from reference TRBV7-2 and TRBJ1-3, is GAGVSQSPSNKVTEKGKDVELRCDPISGHTALYWYRQSLGQGLEFLIYFQGNSAPDKSGLPSDRFSAERTGGSVSTLTIQRTQQEDSAVYLCASSRTGISGNTIYFGEGSWLTVV.

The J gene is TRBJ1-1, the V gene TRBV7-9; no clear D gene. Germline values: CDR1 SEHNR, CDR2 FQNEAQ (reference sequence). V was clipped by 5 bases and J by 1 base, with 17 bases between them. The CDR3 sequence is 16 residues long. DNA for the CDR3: TGTGCCAGCAGCCCCAATCTCGGGGTAACGAACACTGAAGCTTTCTTT. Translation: CASSPNLGVTNTEAFF.

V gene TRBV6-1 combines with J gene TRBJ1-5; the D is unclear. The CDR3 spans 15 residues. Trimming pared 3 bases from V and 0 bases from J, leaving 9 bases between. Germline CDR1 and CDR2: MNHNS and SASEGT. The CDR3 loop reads CASSDGVYSNQPQHF. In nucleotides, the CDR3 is TGTGCCAGCAGTGATGGGGTTTATAGCAATCAGCCCCAGCATTTT.

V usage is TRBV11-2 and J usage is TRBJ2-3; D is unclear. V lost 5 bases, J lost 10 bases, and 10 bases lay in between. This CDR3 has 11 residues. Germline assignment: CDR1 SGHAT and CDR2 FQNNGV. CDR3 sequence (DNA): TGTGCCAGCAGCCCTGCTTTCGCGCAGTATTTT. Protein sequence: CASSPAFAQYF.

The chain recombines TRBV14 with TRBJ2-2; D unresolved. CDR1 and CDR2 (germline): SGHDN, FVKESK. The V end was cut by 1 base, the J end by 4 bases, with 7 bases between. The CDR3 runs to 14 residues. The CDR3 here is CASSQVGRTGELFF. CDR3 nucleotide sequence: TGTGCCAGCAGCCAAGTAGGACGCACCGGGGAGCTGTTTTTT.